The clone carrying this TCR beta chain was counted between two and nine times. Its specificity is unknown. The sample belongs to a study of identical twins. Study-level findings and limits: The models systematically underestimated how much out-of-frame TCR alpha was shared in monozygotic twins. There is a chance that invariant MAIT and iNKT cells partially muddied zero-insertion analyses.

CDR3 size: 12 residues. Between the trimmed V and J ends, which lost 4 bases and 5 bases, there was a span of 10 bases. Germline values: CDR1 DFQATT, CDR2 SNEGSKA (reference sequence). MiXCR, run by TCRdb on the 5' RACE reads, gives a single entry per CDR3 protein. The sample contains roughly 250,000 distinct CDR3 sequences, over 11% of which appear only once. The sequence came from a woman aged 18-29 years in good health. Sample: memory (CD45RO+) T cells sorted from blood. This chain joins TRBV20-1 and TRBJ2-3, with a possible D match to TRBD2 (7 bases). The CDR3 bases are TGCAGTGCTAACAGGGAGGGAGATACGCAGTATTTT. It encodes CSANREGDTQYF.